The 9 T cell receptor beta chains in this list originate from one sample, sequenced in a study of blood T cells in healthy people across ages. The authors ran a second PCR of about 6 to 11 cycles using a sample-barcoded 5' primer and a J-beta primer mix. TCRdb analysed the 5' RACE reads with MiXCR anew, one entry per CDR3 protein. The sample includes about 1.4 million distinct CDR3 sequences, approximately 59% of them seen just once. Sequencing was carried out using blood. The receptors here all came from a man younger than 35 in good health.

The V gene is TRBV5-1, the J gene TRBJ2-1; unclear D gene. The CDR3 runs 13 residues. V was pared by 5 bases and J by 0 bases, with 6 bases between. Germline V lookup: CDR1 SGHRS, CDR2 YFSETQ. The CDR3 sequence: CASRVPSYNEQFF. The CDR3 region has the DNA TGCGCCAGCAGGGTACCCTCCTACAATGAGCAGTTCTTC.

The V gene is TRBV5-1, the J gene TRBJ2-3; 7 positions agree with TRBD1. Germline V gives CDR1 SGHRS, CDR2 YFSETQ. The CDR3 has 16 residues. Trimming at V came to 4 bases and at J to 6 bases, leaving 14 bases not matched to a gene. The CDR3 DNA reads TGCGCCAGCAGCGTAGGGGGCGCCTCTCCTCTCGATACGCAGTATTTT. This sequence encodes CASSVGGASPLDTQYF.

A single count supports this clonotype. The chain links TRBV6-5 to TRBJ2-5, with 10 bases that match TRBD2. The last part of the DNA fits TRBJ2-7 better; the J call may be wrong. This CDR3 has 14 amino acids. Germline CDR1 is MNHEY and CDR2 is SVGAGI. The chain's CDR3 is CASRPSGGGDEQYF. DNA for the CDR3: TGTGCCAGCAGGCCGAGCGGGGGGGGGGACGAGCAGTACTTC.

The V and J genes are TRBV20-1 and TRBJ1-3; 7 nucleotides align to TRBD1. After removal of 6 bases from V and 2 bases from J, the junction contained 7 bases not matched to a gene. This CDR3 is built from 14 residues. CDR1 is DFQATT, CDR2 SNEGSKA, per germline (reference sequence). CDR3 sequence: CSAPKTGTGNTIYF. CDR3 sequence (DNA): TGCAGTGCGCCTAAGACAGGGACTGGAAACACCATATATTTT.

The chain couples TRBV7-2 to TRBJ2-3; weak D call: TRBD2 (5 bases). CDR1 is SGHTA and CDR2 is FQGNSA in the germline V gene. V was trimmed by 5 bases and J by 3 bases, leaving 12 bases between them. The CDR3 loop spans 14 amino acids. Here the CDR3 DNA reads TGTGCCAGCAGCCCCTGGGAGATGACAGATACGCAGTATTTT. This encodes CASSPWEMTDTQYF.

Only a few counts were recorded for this clonotype. CDR3 amino acids: CSATPGTGIYEQYF. The DNA of the CDR3 is TGCAGTGCAACCCCCGGGACAGGGATCTACGAGCAGTACTTC. V gene TRBV20-1 combines with J gene TRBJ2-7; TRBD1 matches 9 bases. The CDR3 sequence is 14 residues long. CDR1 DFQATT and CDR2 SNEGSKA come from the germline V gene (reference sequence). The V gene end was trimmed by 6 bases and the J gene end by 3 bases; junction bases not matched to a gene: 9.

In its sample, this clonotype was seen a few times. The chain links TRBV7-9 to TRBJ2-7; TRBD2 matches at 7 bases. V lost 7 bases and J lost 0; bases outside the gene matches: 6. The CDR3 runs to 14 residues. Germline V gives CDR1 SEHNR, CDR2 FQNEAQ (reference sequence). For the CDR3, the DNA is TGTGCCAGCACCCTGTTAGCGGGCTCCTACGAGCAGTACTTC. Translating it yields CASTLLAGSYEQYF.

The gene calls are TRBV9 and TRBJ1-3, with D hard to call. From germline, CDR1 is SGDLS and CDR2 YYNGEE. V lost 0 bases and J lost 0, with 10 bases in between. The CDR3 totals 16 residues. The CDR3 loop reads CASSVALAASGNTIYF. CDR3 bases: TGTGCCAGCAGCGTAGCTCTGGCAGCCTCTGGAAACACCATATATTTT.

This clonotype was counted a few times. The chain combines TRBV2 with TRBJ2-7; tentative D call: TRBD1 (6 bases). Trimming left V 6 bases short and J 3 bases short, with 18 bases between. This CDR3 is 15 amino acids long. Germline CDR1 reads SNHLY; CDR2 reads FYNNEI. CDR3 amino acids: CASRKDWEGGYEQYF. CDR3 nucleotide sequence: TGTGCCAGCAGGAAAGATTGGGAAGGGGGCTACGAGCAGTACTTC.